Described below is a single TCR beta chain sequence and its context. This specimen comes from a study of T cells in Graves' hyperthyroidism and ophthalmopathy. V dropped 5 bases and J dropped 5 bases, with 12 bases sitting between them. CDR1 is SGHTA, CDR2 FQGNSA, per germline. The CDR3 loop spans 13 amino acids. The investigators amplified TCR beta CDR3 regions from RNA transcripts. The study used the HTBI primer set for a first-round RT-PCR of the TCR CDR3. Using its own MiXCR run on the multiplex PCR reads, TCRdb lists one record per CDR3 protein. The data hold hundreds of thousands of distinct CDR3 sequences, with less than 45% observed a single time. Pregnant or lactating patients were excluded, as were those with uncontrolled infection or other autoimmune disease.

Specimen: peripheral blood or thyroid tissue (not recorded which). The rearrangement links TRBV7-2 to TRBJ1-1, with no clear D. This clonotype originated in an adult man with Graves' disease, either hyperthyroidism or ophthalmopathy (not recorded which). The CDR3 DNA reads TGTGCCAGCAGCCCCCCCGGGAGGACTGAAGCTTTCTTT. It yields the protein CASSPPGRTEAFF. Full variable domain (remainder filled in from reference TRBV7-2 and TRBJ1-1): GAGVSQSPSNKVTEKGKDVELRCDPISGHTALYWYRQSLGQGLEFLIYFQGNSAPDKSGLPSDRFSAERTGGSVSTLTIQRTQQEDSAVYLCASSPPGRTEAFFGQGTRLTVV.